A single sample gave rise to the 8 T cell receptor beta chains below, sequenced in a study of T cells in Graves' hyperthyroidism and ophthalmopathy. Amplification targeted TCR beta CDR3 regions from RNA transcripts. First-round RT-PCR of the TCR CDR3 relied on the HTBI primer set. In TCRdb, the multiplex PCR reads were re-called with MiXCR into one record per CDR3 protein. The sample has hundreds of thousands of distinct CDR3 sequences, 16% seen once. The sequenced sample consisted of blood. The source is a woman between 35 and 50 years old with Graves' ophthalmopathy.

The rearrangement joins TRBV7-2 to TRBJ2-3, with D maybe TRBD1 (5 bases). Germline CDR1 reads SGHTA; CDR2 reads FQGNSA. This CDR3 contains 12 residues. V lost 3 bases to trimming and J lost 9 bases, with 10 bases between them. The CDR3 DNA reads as TGTGCCAGCAGCTTGGGGCTGCCGACGCAGTATTTT. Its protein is CASSLGLPTQYF.

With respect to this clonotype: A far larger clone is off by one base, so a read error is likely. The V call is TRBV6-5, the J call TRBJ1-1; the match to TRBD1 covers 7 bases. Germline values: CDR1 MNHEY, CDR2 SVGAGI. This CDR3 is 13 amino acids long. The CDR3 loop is CASSLQGYTEALF. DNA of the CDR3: TGTGCCAGCAGTTTACAGGGGTACACTGAAGCTCTCTTT.

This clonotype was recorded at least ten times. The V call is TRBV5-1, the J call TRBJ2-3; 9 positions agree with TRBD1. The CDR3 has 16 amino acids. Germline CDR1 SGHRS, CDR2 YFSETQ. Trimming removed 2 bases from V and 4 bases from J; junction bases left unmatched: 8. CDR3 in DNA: TGCGCCAGCAGCTTTTGGGGGACAGGGACGGCAGATACGCAGTATTTT. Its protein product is CASSFWGTGTADTQYF.

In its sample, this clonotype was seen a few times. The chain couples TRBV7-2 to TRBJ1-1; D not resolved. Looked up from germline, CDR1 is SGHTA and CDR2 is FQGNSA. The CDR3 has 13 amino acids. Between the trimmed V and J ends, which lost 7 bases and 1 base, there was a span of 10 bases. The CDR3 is CASTRYRNTEAFF. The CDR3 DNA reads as TGTGCCAGCACCCGGTACCGGAACACTGAAGCTTTCTTT.

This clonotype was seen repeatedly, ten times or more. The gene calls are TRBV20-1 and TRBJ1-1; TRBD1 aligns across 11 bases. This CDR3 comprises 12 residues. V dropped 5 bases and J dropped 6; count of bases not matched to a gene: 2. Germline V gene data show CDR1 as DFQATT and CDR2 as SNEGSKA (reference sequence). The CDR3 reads CSAWTGGPEAFF. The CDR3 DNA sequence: TGCAGTGCTTGGACAGGGGGCCCTGAAGCTTTCTTT.

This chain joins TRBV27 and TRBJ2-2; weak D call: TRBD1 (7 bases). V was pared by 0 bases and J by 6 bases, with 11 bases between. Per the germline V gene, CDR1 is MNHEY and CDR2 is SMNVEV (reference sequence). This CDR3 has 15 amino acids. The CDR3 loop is CASSLSGRGAGELFF. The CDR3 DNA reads TGTGCCAGCAGTTTATCGGGCAGGGGGGCCGGGGAGCTGTTTTTT.

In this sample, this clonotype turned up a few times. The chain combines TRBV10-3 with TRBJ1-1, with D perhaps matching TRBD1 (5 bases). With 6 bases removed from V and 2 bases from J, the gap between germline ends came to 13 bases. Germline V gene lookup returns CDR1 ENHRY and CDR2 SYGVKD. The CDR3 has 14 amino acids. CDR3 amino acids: CAISATGTNTEAFF. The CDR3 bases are TGTGCCATCAGCGCCACCGGGACCAACACTGAAGCTTTCTTT.

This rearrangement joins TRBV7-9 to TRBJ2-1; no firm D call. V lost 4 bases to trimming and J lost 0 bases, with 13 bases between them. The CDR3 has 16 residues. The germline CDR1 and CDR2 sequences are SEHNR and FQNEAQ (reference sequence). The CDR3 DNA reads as TGTGCCAGCAGCTCACTGGCCTGGGGCTCCTACAATGAGCAGTTCTTC. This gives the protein CASSSLAWGSYNEQFF.